These 8 T cell receptor beta chains were sequenced from one sample in a study of T cell responses to AZD1222 COVID-19 vaccine. This table comes from immunoSEQ multiplex PCR, and its TCRdb copy is limited to in-frame clones, with some not included. Among roughly 140,000 clones listed, 90% were seen once. Material: peripheral blood, obtained 28 days after the second AZD1222 dose. These receptors originate from an adult who received the AZD1222 COVID-19 vaccine.

The rearrangement links TRBV29-1 to TRBJ2-3, with 7 bases lining up with TRBD2. Per germline, CDR1 SQVTM and CDR2 ANQGSEA. There are 14 residues in the CDR3. The junction had 8 bases not matched to a gene; V was cut back by 7 bases and J by 1 base. CDR3: CSASRTSRTDTQYF. The CDR3 DNA reads as TGCAGCGCCAGTCGGACTAGTCGCACAGATACGCAGTATTTT.

The chain is built from TRBV19 and TRBJ2-6; D gene uncertain. The CDR3 runs 16 residues. V was cut by 7 bases and J by 0 bases, with 13 bases left in between. Germline CDR1 reads LNHDA; CDR2 reads SQIVND (reference sequence). CDR3 residues: CASTLSYPSGANVLTF. For the CDR3, the DNA is TGTGCCAGTACCCTTAGTTATCCCTCTGGGGCCAACGTCCTGACTTTC.

This chain links TRBV6-5 with TRBJ1-1, with unresolved D. CDR1 MNHEY and CDR2 SVGAGI come from the germline V gene. The CDR3 is 12 amino acids. With 6 bases removed from V and 11 bases from J, the gap between germline ends came to 16 bases. In DNA form, the CDR3 reads TGTGCCAGCAGAGGAGGATCCGGGAGGGCTTTCTTT. This codes for CASRGGSGRAFF.

The V call is TRBV7-9, the J call TRBJ2-5, with 14 bases fitting TRBD2. The CDR3 covers 15 residues. Germline V gene sequence: CDR1 SEHNR, CDR2 FQNEAQ (reference sequence). With 3 bases clipped from V and 4 bases from J, the junction kept 1 base outside the gene matches. The CDR3 region has the DNA TGTGCCAGCAGCTTTGGACTAGCGGGGGGAGAGACCCAGTACTTC. Encoded protein: CASSFGLAGGETQYF.

CDR3 nucleotides: TGTGCCTGGAGTGCGGACAGGGGTTTGGAGCACACCTTC. Protein sequence: CAWSADRGLEHTF. The chain uses TRBV30 and TRBJ1-2; 9 bases agree with TRBD1. Germline trimming cut 1 base from V and 12 bases from J; bases unmatched to any gene: 9. This CDR3 has 13 residues. Germline values: CDR1 GTSNPN, CDR2 SVGIG (reference sequence).

This clone was counted a single time. The chain uses TRBV29-1 and TRBJ1-2, with D uncertain. The CDR3 contains 11 residues. The V and J ends lost 2 bases and 1 base respectively, with 2 bases between them. The germline CDR1 and CDR2 sequences are SQVTM and ANQGSEA. The CDR3 DNA follows: TGCAGCGTTGAAAATAACTATGGCTACACCTTC. It translates to CSVENNYGYTF.

J is TRBJ1-5 and V is TRBV27; D is perhaps TRBD1 (6 bases). This CDR3 is built from 15 residues. V gave up 3 bases and J gave up 3 bases, with 12 bases separating them. In germline, CDR1 is MNHEY, CDR2 SMNVEV (reference sequence). The CDR3 region has the DNA TGTGCCAGCAGTTTCGGGCAGGGGCTCAATCAGCCCCAGCATTTT. Protein product: CASSFGQGLNQPQHF.

The genes are TRBV24-1 and TRBJ2-5; 7 nucleotides align to TRBD2. The germline CDR1 and CDR2 sequences are KGHDR and SFDVKD. The V gene end was trimmed by 3 bases and the J gene end by 5 bases; junction bases not matched to a gene: 8. The CDR3 has 15 residues. The CDR3 loop reads CATSDAGGSLETQYF. CDR3 nucleotides: TGTGCCACCAGTGATGCGGGCGGGAGTCTGGAGACCCAGTACTTC.